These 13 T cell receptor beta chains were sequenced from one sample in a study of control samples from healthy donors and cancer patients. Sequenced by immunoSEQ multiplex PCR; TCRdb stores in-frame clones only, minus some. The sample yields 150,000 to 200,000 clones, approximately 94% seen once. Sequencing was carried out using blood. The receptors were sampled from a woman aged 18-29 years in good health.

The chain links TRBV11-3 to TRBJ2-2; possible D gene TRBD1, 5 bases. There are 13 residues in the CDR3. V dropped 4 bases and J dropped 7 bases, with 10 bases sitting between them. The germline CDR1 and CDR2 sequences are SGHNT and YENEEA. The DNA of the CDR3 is TGTGCCAGCAGCTCCAGGGTTAACGGGGAGCTGTTTTTT. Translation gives CASSSRVNGELFF. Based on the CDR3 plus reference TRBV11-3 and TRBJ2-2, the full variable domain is EAGVVQSPRYKIIEKKQPVAFWCNPISGHNTLYWYLQNLGQGPELLIRYENEEAVDDSQLPKDRFSAERLKGVDSTLKIQPAELGDSAVYLCASSSRVNGELFFGEGSRLTVL.

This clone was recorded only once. CDR3: CASSTGTSGGPADTQYF. Written as DNA, the CDR3 is TGTGCCAGCAGCACCGGGACTAGCGGGGGCCCGGCAGATACGCAGTATTTT. The chain links TRBV13 to TRBJ2-3; 14 bases are a match to TRBD2. Germline CDR1 and CDR2: PRHDT and FYEKMQ (reference sequence). Unmatched junction bases numbered 8, after V lost 5 bases and J lost 4 bases. This CDR3 is 17 amino acids long.

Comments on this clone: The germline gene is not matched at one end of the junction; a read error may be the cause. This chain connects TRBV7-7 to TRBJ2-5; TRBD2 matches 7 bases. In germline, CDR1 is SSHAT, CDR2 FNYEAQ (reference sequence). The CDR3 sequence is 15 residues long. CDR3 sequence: CASSLLSGAQETQYF. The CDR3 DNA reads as TGTGCTAGCAGCTTATTGAGCGGGGCCCAAGAGACCCAGTACTTC. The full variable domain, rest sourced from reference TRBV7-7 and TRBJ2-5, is GAGVSQSPRYKVTKRGQDVTLRCDPISSHATLYWYQQALGQGPEFLTYFNYEAQPDKSGLPSDRFSAERPEGSISTLTIQRTEQRDSAMYRCASSLLSGAQETQYFGPGTRLLVL.

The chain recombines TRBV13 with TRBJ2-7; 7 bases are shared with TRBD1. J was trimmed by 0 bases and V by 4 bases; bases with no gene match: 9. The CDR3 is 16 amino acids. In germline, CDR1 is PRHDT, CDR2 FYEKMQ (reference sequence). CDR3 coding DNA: TGTGCCAGCAGCTCTTACAGGGGCGACAGCTCCTACGAGCAGTACTTC. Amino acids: CASSSYRGDSSYEQYF.

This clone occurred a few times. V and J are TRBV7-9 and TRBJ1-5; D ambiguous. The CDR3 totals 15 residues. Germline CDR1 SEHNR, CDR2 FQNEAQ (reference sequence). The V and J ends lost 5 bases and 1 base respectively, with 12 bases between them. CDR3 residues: CASSHWKGSNQPQHF. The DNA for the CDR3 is TGTGCCAGCAGCCACTGGAAAGGGAGCAATCAGCCCCAGCATTTT.

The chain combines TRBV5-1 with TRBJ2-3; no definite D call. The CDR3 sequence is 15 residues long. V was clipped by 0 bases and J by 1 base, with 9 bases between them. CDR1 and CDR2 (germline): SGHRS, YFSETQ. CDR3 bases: TGCGCCAGCAGCTTGGATGTAGGAGGCACAGATACGCAGTATTTT. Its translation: CASSLDVGGTDTQYF.

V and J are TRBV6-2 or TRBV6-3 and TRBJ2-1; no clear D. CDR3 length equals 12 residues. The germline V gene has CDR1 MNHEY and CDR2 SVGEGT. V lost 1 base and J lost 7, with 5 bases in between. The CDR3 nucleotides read TGTGCCAGCAGTTACTGGGCGAATGAGCAGTTCTTC. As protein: CASSYWANEQFF.

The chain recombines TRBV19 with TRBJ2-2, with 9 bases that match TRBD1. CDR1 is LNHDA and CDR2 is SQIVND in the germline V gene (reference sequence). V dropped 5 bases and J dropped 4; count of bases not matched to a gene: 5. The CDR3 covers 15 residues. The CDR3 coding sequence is TGTGCCAGTAGTCAACAGGGGGCGAGCACCGGGGAGCTGTTTTTT. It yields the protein CASSQQGASTGELFF.

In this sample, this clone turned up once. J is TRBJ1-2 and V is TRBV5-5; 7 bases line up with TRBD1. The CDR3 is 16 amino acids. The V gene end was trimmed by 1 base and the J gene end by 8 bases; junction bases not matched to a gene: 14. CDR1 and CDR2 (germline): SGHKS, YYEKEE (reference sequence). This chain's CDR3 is CASSLSWDQGVVGYTF. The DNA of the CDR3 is TGTGCCAGCAGCTTGTCGTGGGATCAGGGGGTAGTGGGCTACACCTTC.

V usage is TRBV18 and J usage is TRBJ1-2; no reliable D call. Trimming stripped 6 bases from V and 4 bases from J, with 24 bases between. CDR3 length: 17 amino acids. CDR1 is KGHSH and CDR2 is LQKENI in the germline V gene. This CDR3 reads CASSPTIIPPEAYGYTF. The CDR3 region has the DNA TGTGCCAGCTCCCCGACGATTATACCCCCCGAGGCCTATGGCTACACCTTC. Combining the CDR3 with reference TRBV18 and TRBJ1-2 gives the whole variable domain NAGVMQNPRHLVRRRGQEARLRCSPMKGHSHVYWYRQLPEEGLKFMVYLQKENIIDESGMPKERFSAEFPKEGPSILRIQQVVRGDSAAYFCASSPTIIPPEAYGYTFGSGTRLTVV.

In nucleotides, the CDR3 is TGTGCCAGCAGCTTAAGGCGTCAGGGGGCGGAATCTGGGGCCAACGTCCTGACTTTC. This gives the protein CASSLRRQGAESGANVLTF. The chain couples TRBV7-2 to TRBJ2-6, with 8 bases matching TRBD1. With 2 bases clipped from V and 1 base from J, the junction kept 10 bases outside the gene matches. The CDR3 is 19 amino acids. The germline V gene has CDR1 SGHTA and CDR2 FQGNSA. The full variable domain, with the rest looked up from reference TRBV7-2 and TRBJ2-6, is GAGVSQSPSNKVTEKGKDVELRCDPISGHTALYWYRQSLGQGLEFLIYFQGNSAPDKSGLPSDRFSAERTGGSVSTLTIQRTQQEDSAVYLCASSLRRQGAESGANVLTFGAGSRLTVL.

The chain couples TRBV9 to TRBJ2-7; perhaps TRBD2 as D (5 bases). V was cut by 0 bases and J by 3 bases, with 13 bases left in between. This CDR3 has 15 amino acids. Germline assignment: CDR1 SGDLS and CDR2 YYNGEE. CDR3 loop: CASSVAGTVNYEQYF. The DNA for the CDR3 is TGTGCCAGCAGCGTAGCGGGAACAGTGAACTACGAGCAGTACTTC.

The CDR3: CASSGRDRGTEAFF. Here the CDR3 DNA reads TGTGCCAGCAGCGGACGGGACAGGGGAACTGAAGCTTTCTTT. The chain combines TRBV13 with TRBJ1-1, with 10 bases aligning to TRBD1. Germline values: CDR1 PRHDT, CDR2 FYEKMQ (reference sequence). V shed 5 bases, J shed 5 bases, and the junction held 5 bases outside the gene matches. The CDR3 has 14 residues.